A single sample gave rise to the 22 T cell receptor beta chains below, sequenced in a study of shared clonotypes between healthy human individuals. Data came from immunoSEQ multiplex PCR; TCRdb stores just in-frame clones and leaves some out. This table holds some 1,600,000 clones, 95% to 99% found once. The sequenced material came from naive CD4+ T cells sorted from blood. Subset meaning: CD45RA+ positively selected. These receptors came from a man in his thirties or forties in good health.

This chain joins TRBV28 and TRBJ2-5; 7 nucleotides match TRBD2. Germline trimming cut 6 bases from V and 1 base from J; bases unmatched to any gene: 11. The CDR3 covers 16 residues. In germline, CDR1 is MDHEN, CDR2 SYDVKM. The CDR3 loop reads CASSPGTTGFQETQYF. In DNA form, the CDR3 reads TGTGCCAGCAGCCCGGGGACTACCGGTTTCCAAGAGACCCAGTACTTC.

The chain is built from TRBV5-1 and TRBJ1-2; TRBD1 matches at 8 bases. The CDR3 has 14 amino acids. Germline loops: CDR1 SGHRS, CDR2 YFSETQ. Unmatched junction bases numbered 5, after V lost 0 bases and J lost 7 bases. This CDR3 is CASSLATGASGYTF. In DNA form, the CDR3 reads TGCGCCAGCAGCTTGGCGACAGGGGCCAGTGGCTACACCTTC.

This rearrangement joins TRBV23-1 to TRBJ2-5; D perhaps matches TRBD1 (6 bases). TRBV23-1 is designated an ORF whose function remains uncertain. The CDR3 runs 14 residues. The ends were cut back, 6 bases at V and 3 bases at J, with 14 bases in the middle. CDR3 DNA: TGCGCCAGCAGCCGAAAGGACAGTAAAGAGACCCAGTACTTC. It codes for CASSRKDSKETQYF.

The CDR3 DNA reads as TGTGCCAGCAGCCCGATTAGTGGGGCCCCTGGAAACACCATATATTTT. It is translated as CASSPISGAPGNTIYF. The gene calls are TRBV7-6 and TRBJ1-3; maybe TRBD1 (5 bases). The CDR3 extends over 16 amino acids. Germline values: CDR1 SGHVS, CDR2 FNYEAQ. The V end was cut by 5 bases, the J end by 2 bases, with 16 bases between.

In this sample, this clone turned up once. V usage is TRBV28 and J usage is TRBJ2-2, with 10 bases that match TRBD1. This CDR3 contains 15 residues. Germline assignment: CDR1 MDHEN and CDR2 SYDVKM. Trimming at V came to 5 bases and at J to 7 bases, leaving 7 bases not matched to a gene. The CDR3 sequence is CASSIRQGAIGELFF. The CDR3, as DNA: TGTGCCAGCAGTATCAGACAGGGGGCAATCGGGGAGCTGTTTTTT.

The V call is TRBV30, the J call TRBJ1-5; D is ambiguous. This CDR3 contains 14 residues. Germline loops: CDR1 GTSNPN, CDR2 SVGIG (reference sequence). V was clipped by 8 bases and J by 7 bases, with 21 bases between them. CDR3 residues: CAQQQKGAGQPQHF. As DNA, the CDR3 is TGTGCCCAACAACAAAAGGGTGCGGGGCAGCCCCAGCATTTT.

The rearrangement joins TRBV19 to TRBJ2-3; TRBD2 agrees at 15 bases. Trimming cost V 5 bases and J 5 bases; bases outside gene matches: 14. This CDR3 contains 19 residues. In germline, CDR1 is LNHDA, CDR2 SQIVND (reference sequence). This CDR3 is CASSSGGLAGGPNGDTQYF. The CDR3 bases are TGTGCCAGTAGTTCCGGAGGACTAGCGGGAGGGCCCAACGGAGATACGCAGTATTTT.

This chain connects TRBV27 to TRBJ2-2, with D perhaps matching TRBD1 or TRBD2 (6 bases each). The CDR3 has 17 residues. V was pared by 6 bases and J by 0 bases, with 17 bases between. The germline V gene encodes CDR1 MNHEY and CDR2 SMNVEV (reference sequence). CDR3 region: CASSPLGGSANTGELFF. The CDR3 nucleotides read TGTGCCAGCAGCCCCCTGGGGGGCTCCGCGAACACCGGGGAGCTGTTTTTT.

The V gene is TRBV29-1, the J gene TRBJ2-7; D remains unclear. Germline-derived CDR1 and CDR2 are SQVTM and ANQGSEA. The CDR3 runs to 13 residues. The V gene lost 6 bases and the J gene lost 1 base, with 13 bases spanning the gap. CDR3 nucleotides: TGCAGCGTACAGAGACCTAGTTCCTACGAGCAGTACTTC. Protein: CSVQRPSSYEQYF.

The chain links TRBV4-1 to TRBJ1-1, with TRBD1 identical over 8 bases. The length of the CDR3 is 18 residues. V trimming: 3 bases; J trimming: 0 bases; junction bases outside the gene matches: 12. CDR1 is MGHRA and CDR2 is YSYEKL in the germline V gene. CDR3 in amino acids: CASSHRLGQVIMNTEAFF. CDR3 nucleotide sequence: TGCGCCAGCAGCCACCGACTGGGACAGGTGATCATGAACACTGAAGCTTTCTTT.

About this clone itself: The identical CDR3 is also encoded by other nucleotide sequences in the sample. The CDR3 loop reads CASSPGTEQFF. For the CDR3, the DNA is TGCGCCAGCAGCCCGGGGACGGAGCAGTTCTTC. The genes are TRBV5-1 and TRBJ2-1; D possibly matches TRBD1 or TRBD2 (5 bases each). V lost 4 bases and J 10 bases, leaving 9 bases between the germline ends. Germline CDR1 and CDR2: SGHRS and YFSETQ. CDR3 length: 11 amino acids.

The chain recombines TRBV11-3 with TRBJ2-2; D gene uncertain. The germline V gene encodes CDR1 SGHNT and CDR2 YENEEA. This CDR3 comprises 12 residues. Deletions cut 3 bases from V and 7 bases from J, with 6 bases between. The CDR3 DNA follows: TGTGCCAGCAGCTTGTTAGGCGGGGAGCTGTTTTTT. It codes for CASSLLGGELFF.

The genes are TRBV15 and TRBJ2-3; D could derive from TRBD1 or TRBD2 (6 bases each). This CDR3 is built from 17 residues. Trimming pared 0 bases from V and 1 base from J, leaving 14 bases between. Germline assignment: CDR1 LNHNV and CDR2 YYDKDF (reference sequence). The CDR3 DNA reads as TGTGCCACCAGCAGAGATCACGGGGGCCCGGGCACAGATACGCAGTATTTT. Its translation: CATSRDHGGPGTDTQYF.

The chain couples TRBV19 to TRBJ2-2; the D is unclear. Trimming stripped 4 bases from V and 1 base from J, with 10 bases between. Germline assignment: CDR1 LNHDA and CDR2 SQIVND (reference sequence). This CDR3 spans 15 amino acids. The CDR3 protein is CASSRNGGNTGELFF. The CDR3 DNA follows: TGTGCCAGTAGTAGGAACGGCGGGAACACCGGGGAGCTGTTTTTT.

CDR3 amino acids: CASRLGLAGGRLYF. The CDR3 DNA is TGTGCCAGCAGACTGGGACTAGCGGGAGGGCGGCTGTACTTC. This chain links TRBV5-5 with TRBJ2-4, with 16 positions matching TRBD2. Germline trimming cut 5 bases from V and 15 bases from J; bases unmatched to any gene: 8. Germline CDR1 and CDR2: SGHKS and YYEKEE (reference sequence). CDR3 length: 14 amino acids.

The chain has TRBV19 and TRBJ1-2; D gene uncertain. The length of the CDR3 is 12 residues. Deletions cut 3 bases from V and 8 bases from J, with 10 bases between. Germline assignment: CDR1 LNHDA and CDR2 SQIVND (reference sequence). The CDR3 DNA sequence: TGTGCCAGTAGTATTACTGCGGGGGGCTACACCTTC. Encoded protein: CASSITAGGYTF. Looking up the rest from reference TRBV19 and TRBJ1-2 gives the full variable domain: DGGITQSPKYLFRKEGQNVTLSCEQNLNHDAMYWYRQDPGQGLRLIYYSQIVNDFQKGDIAEGYSVSREKKESFPLTVTSAQKNPTAFYLCASSITAGGYTFGSGTRLTVV.

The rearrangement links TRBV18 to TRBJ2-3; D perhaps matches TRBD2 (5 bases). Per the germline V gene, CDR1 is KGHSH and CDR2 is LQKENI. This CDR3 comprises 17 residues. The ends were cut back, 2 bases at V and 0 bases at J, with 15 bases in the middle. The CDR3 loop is CASSPIAPAASTDTQYF. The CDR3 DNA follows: TGTGCCAGCTCACCAATAGCGCCCGCGGCGAGCACAGATACGCAGTATTTT.

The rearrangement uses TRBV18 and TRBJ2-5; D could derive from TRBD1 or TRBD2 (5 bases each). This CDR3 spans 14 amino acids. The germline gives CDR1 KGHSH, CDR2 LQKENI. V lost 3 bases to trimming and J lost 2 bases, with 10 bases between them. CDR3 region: CASSPGWGQETQYF. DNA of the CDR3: TGTGCCAGCTCACCGGGGTGGGGGCAAGAGACCCAGTACTTC.

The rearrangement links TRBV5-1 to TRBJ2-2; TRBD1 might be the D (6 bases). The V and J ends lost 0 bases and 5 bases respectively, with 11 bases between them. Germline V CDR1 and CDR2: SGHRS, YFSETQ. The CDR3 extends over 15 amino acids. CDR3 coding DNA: TGCGCCAGCAGCTTGGGCCCAGGGGATACCGGGGAGCTGTTTTTT. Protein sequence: CASSLGPGDTGELFF.

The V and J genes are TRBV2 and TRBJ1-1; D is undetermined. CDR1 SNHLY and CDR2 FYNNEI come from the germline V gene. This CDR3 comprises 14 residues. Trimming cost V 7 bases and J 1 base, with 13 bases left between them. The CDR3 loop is CASTPFRGNTEAFF. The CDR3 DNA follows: TGTGCCAGCACCCCCTTTCGGGGGAACACTGAAGCTTTCTTT.

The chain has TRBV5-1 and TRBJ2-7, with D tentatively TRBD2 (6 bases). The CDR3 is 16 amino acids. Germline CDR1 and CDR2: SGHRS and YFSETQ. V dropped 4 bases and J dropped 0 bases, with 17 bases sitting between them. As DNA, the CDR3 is TGCGCCAGCAGCGAACGGGAGCGCCGGGGCTCCTACGAGCAGTACTTC. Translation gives CASSERERRGSYEQYF. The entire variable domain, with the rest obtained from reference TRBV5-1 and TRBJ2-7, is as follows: KAGVTQTPRYLIKTRGQQVTLSCSPISGHRSVSWYQQTPGQGLQFLFEYFSETQRNKGNFPGRFSGRQFSNSRSEMNVSTLELGDSALYLCASSERERRGSYEQYFGPGTRLTVT.

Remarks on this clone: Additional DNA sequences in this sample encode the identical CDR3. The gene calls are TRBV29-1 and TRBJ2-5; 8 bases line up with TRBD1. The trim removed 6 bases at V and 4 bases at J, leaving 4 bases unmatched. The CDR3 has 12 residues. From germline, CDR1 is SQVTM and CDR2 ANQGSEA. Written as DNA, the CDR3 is TGCAGCGTCGACAGGGGAGGAGAGACCCAGTACTTC. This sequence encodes CSVDRGGETQYF.